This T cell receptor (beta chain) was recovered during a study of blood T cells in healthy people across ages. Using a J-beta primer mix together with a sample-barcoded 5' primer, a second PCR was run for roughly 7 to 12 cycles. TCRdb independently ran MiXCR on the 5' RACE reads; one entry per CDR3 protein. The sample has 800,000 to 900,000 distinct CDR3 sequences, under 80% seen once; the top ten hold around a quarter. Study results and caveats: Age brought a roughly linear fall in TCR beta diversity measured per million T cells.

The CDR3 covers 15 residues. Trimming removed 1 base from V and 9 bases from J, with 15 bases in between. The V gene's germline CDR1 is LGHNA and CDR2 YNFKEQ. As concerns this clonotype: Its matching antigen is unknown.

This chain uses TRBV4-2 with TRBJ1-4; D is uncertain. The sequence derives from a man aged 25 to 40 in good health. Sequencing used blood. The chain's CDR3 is CASSQGPLAGKKLFF. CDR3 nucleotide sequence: TGTGCCAGCAGCCAAGGTCCCCTCGCAGGTAAAAAACTGTTTTTT.